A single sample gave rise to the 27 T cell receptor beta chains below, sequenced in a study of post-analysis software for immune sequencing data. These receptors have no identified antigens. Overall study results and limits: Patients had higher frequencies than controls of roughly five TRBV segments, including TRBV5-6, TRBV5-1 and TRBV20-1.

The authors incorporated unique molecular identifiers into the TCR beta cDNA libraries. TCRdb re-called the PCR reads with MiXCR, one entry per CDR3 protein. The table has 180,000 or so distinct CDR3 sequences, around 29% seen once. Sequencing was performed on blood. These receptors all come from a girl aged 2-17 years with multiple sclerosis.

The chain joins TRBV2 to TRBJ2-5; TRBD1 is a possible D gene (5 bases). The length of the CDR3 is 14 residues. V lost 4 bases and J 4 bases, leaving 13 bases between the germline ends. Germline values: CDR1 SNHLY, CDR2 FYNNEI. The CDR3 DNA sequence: TGTGCCAGCAGTGCCGGCCCAGGGCTAGAGACCCAGTACTTC. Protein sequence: CASSAGPGLETQYF.

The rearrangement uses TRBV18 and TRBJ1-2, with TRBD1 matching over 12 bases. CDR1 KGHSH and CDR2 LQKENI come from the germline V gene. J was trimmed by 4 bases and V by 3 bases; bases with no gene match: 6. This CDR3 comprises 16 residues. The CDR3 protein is CASSPLGQGATYGYTF. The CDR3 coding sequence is TGTGCCAGCTCACCCCTGGGACAGGGGGCTACCTATGGCTACACCTTC.

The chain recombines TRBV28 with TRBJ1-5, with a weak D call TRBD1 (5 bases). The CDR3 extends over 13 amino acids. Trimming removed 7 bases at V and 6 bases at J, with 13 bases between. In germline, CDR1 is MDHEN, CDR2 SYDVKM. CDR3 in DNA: TGTGCCAGCATTCAAGGGGTGGGTCAGCCCCAGCATTTT. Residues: CASIQGVGQPQHF.

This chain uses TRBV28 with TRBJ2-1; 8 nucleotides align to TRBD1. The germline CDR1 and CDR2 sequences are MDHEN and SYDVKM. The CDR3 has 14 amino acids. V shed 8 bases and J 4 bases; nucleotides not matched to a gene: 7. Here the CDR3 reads CASRRTGRYNEQFF. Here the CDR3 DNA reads TGTGCCAGCCGACGGACAGGGCGATACAATGAGCAGTTCTTC.

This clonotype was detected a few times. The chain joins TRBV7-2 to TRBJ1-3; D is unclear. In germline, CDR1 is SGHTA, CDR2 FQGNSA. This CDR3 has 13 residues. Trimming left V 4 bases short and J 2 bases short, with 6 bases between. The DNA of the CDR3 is TGTGCCAGCAGCTCCCAGGCTGGAAACACCATATATTTT. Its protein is CASSSQAGNTIYF.

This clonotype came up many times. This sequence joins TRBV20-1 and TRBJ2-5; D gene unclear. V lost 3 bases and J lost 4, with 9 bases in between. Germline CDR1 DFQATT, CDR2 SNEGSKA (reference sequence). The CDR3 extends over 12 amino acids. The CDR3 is CSASSRGETQYF. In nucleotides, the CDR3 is TGCAGTGCTAGCTCTCGCGGAGAGACCCAGTACTTC.

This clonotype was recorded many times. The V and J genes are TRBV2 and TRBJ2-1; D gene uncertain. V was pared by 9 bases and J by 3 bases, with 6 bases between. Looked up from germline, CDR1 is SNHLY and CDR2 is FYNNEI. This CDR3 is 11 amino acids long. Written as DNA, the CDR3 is TGTGCCAGTCTCGTCTACAATGAGCAGTTCTTC. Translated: CASLVYNEQFF.

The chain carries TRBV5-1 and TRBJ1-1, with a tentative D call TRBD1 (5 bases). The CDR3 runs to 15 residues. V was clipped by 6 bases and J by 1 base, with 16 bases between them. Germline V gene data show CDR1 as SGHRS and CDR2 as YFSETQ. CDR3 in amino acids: CASTNGAGPNTEAFF. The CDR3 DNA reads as TGCGCCAGCACGAACGGGGCAGGGCCGAACACTGAAGCTTTCTTT.

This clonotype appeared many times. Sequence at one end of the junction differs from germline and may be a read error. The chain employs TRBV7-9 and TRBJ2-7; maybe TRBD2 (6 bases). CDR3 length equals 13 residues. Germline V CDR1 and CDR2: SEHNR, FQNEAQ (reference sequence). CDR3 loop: CASSVAGGREQYF. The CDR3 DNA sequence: TGTGCCAGCAGCGTAGCAGGAGGGCGCGAGCAGTACTTC.

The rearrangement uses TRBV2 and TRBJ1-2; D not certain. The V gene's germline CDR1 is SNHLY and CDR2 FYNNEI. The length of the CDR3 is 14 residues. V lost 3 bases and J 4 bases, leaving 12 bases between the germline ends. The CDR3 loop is CASSESVLGYGYTF. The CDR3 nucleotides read TGTGCCAGCAGTGAGTCAGTTCTTGGCTATGGCTACACCTTC.

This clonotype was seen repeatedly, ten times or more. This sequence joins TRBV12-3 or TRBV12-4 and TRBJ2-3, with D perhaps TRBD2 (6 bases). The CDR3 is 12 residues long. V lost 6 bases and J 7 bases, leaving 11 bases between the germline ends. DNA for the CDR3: TGTGCCAGCAGGGGGGAGGCGAATACGCAGTATTTT. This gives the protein CASRGEANTQYF.

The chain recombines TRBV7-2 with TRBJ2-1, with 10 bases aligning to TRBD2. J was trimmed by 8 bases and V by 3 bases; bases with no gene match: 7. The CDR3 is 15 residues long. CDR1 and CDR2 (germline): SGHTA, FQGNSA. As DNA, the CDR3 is TGTGCCAGCAGCTTGGCGCTAGCGGGGGATGATGAGCAGTTCTTC. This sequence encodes CASSLALAGDDEQFF. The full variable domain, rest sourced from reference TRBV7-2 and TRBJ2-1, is GAGVSQSPSNKVTEKGKDVELRCDPISGHTALYWYRQSLGQGLEFLIYFQGNSAPDKSGLPSDRFSAERTGGSVSTLTIQRTQQEDSAVYLCASSLALAGDDEQFFGPGTRLTVL.

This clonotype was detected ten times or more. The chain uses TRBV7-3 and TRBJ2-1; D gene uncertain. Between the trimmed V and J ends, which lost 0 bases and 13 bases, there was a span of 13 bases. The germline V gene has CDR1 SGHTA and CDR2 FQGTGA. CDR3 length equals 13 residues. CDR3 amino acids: CASSLTRRDPQFF. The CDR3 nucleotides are TGTGCCAGCAGCTTAACACGGCGTGATCCCCAGTTCTTC.

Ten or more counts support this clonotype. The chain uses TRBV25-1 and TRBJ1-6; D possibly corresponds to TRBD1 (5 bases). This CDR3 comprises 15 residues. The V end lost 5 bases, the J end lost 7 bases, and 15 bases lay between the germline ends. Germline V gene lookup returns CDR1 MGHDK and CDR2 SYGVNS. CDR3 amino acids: CASSTQEGTNSPLHF. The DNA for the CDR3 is TGTGCCAGCAGTACCCAGGAGGGGACCAATTCACCCCTCCACTTT. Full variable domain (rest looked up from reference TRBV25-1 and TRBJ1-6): EADIYQTPRYLVIGTGKKITLECSQTMGHDKMYWYQQDPGMELHLIHYSYGVNSTEKGDLSSESTVSRIRTEHFPLTLESARPSHTSQYLCASSTQEGTNSPLHFGNGTRLTVT.

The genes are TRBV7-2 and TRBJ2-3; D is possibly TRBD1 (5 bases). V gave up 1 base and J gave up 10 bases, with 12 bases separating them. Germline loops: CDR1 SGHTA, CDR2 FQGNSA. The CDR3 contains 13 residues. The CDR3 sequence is CASSLGADIAQYF. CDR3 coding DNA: TGTGCCAGCAGCTTAGGGGCGGACATAGCGCAGTATTTT.

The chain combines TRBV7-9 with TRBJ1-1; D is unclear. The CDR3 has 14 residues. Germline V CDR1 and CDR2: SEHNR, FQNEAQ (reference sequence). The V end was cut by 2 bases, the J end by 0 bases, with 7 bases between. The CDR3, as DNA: TGTGCCAGCAGCTTAACATATGTGAACACTGAAGCTTTCTTT. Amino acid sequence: CASSLTYVNTEAFF.

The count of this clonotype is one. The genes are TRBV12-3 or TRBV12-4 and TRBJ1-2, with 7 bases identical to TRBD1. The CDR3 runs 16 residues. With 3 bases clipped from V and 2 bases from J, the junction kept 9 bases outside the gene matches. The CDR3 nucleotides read TGTGCCAGCAGTTTGCCTCGGGACAGCGTAAACTATGGCTACACCTTC. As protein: CASSLPRDSVNYGYTF.

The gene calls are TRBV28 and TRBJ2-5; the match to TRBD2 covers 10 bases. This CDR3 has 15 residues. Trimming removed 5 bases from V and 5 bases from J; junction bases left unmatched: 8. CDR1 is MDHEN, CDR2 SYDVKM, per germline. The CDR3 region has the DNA TGTGCCAGCAGTCCGTCTAGCGGGAGTCACGAGACCCAGTACTTC. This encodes CASSPSSGSHETQYF.

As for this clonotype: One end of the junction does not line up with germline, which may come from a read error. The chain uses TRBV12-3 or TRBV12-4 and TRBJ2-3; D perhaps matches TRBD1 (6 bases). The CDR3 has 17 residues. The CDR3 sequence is CASSLLVWGVGADAQYF. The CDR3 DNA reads TGTGCCAGCAGTTTGTTGGTCTGGGGTGTGGGGGCAGATGCGCAGTATTTT.

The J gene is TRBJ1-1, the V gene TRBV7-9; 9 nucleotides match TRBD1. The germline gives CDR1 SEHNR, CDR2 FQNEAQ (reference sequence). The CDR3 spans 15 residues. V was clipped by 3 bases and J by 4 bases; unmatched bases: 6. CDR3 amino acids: CASSFPGTGRTEAFF. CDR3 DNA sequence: TGTGCCAGCAGCTTTCCTGGGACAGGGCGCACTGAAGCTTTCTTT.

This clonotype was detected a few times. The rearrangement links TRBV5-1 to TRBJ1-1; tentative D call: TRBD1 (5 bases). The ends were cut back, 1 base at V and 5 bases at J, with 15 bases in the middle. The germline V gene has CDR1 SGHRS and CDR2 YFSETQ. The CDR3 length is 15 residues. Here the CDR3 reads CASSLTAGGRTEAFF. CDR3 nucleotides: TGCGCCAGCAGCTTGACGGCGGGGGGTCGGACTGAAGCTTTCTTT. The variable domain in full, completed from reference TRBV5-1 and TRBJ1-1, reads KAGVTQTPRYLIKTRGQQVTLSCSPISGHRSVSWYQQTPGQGLQFLFEYFSETQRNKGNFPGRFSGRQFSNSRSEMNVSTLELGDSALYLCASSLTAGGRTEAFFGQGTRLTVV.

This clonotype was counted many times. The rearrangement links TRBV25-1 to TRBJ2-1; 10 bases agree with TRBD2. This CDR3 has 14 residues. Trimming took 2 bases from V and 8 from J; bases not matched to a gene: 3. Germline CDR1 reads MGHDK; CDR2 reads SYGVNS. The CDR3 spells CASSETGTSDEQFF. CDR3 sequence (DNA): TGTGCCAGCAGTGAAACCGGGACTAGCGATGAGCAGTTCTTC.

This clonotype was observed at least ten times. CDR3 in DNA: TGCGCCAGCACCTCACAGCCACCGGGGGCCAAAAACATTCAGTACTTC. This translates into CASTSQPPGAKNIQYF. This sequence joins TRBV4-1 and TRBJ2-4; TRBD2 is a possible D gene (5 bases). V gave up 7 bases and J gave up 1 base, with 17 bases separating them. The CDR3 totals 16 residues. Germline CDR1 MGHRA, CDR2 YSYEKL.

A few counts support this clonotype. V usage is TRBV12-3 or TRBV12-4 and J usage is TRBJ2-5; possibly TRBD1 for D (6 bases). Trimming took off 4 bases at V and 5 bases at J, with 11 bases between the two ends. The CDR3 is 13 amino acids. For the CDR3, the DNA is TGTGCCAGCAGTTACAGGGCCCGCGAGACCCAGTACTTC. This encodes CASSYRARETQYF.

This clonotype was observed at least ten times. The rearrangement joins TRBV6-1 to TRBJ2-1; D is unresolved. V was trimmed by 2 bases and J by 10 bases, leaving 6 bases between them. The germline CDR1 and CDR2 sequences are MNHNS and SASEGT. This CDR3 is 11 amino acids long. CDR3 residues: CASSEFREQFF. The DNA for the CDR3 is TGTGCCAGCAGTGAATTCAGGGAGCAGTTCTTC.

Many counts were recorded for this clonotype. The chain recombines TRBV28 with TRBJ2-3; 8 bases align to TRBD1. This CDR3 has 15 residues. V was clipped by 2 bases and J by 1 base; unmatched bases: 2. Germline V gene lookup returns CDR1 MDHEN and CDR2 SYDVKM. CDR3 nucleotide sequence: TGTGCCAGCAGTTTAGCGGGACAGGGCACAGATACGCAGTATTTT. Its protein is CASSLAGQGTDTQYF.

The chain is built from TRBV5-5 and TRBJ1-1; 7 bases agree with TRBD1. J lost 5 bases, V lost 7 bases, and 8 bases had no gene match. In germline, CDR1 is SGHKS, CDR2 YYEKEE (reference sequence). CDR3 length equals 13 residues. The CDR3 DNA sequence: TGTGCCAGCGCCGGGACAGCTAGGACTGAAGCTTTCTTT. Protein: CASAGTARTEAFF.